This T cell receptor (beta chain) was sequenced for a study of identical twins. General observations from the study: Recombination models fit unrelated individuals' TCR alpha sharing but underestimated twins'.

Remarks on this clonotype: Its antigen is unknown.

The germline V gene encodes CDR1 DFQATT and CDR2 SNEGSKA (reference sequence). With 6 bases removed from V and 6 bases from J, the gap between germline ends came to 14 bases. The CDR3 has 12 residues. In TCRdb, the 5' RACE reads were re-called with MiXCR into one record per CDR3 protein. Of approximately 1.8 million distinct CDR3 sequences in the sample, about 32% were seen once. The sequenced sample was cord blood. The TCR comes from a newborn girl in good health. The rearrangement uses TRBV20-1 and TRBJ1-1; D is unresolved. Here the CDR3 reads CSAKLDAAEAFF. The DNA for the CDR3 is TGCAGTGCCAAACTTGACGCGGCTGAAGCTTTCTTT.